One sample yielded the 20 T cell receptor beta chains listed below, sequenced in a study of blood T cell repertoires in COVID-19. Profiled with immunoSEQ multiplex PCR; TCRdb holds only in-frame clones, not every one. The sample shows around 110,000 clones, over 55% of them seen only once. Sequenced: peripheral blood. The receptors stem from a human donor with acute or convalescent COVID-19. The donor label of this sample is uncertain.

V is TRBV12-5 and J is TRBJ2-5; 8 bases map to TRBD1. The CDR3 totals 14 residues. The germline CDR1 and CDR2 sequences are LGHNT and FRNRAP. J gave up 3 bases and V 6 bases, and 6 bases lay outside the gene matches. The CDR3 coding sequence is TGTGCTAGTGGACCGACAGGGGAGGAAGAGACCCAGTACTTC. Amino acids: CASGPTGEEETQYF.

DNA of the CDR3: TGTGCCACCAGTGCCCGGGACAGAGACAATGAGCAGTTCTTC. Translated, it gives CATSARDRDNEQFF. V usage is TRBV24-1 and J usage is TRBJ2-1; 7 bases align to TRBD1. Germline V gene data show CDR1 as KGHDR and CDR2 as SFDVKD. The CDR3 length is 14 residues. Germline trimming cut 5 bases from V and 5 bases from J; bases unmatched to any gene: 5.

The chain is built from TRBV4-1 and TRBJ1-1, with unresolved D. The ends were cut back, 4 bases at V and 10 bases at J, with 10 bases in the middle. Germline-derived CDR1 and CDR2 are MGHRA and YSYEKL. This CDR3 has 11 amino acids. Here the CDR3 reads CASSPGNGAFF. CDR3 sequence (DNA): TGCGCCAGCAGCCCAGGAAACGGAGCTTTCTTT.

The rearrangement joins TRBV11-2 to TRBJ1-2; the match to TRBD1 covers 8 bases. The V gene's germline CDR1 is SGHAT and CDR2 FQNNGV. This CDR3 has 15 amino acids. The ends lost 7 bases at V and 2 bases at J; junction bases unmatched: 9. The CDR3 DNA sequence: TGTGCCAGCAACATATACAGGGGGTCCAACTATGGCTACACCTTC. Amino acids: CASNIYRGSNYGYTF.

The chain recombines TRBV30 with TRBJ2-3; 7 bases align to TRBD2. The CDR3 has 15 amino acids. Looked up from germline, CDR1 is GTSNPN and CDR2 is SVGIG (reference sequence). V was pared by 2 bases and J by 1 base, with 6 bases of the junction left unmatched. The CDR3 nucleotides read TGTGCCTGGAGTCCCAGCGGGGCCCGCACAGATACGCAGTATTTT. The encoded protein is CAWSPSGARTDTQYF.

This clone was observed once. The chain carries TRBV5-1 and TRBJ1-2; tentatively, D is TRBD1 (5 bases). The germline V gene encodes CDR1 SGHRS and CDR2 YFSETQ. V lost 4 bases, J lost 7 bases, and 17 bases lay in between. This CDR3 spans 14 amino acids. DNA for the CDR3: TGCGCCAGCAGCGCGGGACCGCTGACGGGTGGCTACACCTTC. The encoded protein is CASSAGPLTGGYTF.

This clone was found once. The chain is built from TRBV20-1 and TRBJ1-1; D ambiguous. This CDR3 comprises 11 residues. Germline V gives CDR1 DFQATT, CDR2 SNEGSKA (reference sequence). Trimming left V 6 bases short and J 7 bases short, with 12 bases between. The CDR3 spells CSAEGSGEAFF. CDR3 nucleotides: TGCAGTGCGGAGGGTAGCGGTGAAGCTTTCTTT.

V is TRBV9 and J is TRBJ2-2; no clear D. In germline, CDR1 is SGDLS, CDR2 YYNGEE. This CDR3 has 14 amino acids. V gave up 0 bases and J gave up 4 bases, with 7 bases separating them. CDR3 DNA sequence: TGTGCCAGCAGCGTAGTTAGAGGCACCGGGGAGCTGTTTTTT. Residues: CASSVVRGTGELFF.

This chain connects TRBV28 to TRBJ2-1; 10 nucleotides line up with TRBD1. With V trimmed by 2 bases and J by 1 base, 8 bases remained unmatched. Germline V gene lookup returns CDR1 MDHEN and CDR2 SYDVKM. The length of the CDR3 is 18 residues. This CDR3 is CASSLPRTGGGSYNEQFF. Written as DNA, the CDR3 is TGTGCCAGCAGTTTACCCAGGACAGGGGGAGGATCCTACAATGAGCAGTTCTTC. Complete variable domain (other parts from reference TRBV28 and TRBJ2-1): DVKVTQSSRYLVKRTGEKVFLECVQDMDHENMFWYRQDPGLGLRLIYFSYDVKMKEKGDIPEGYSVSREKKERFSLILESASTNQTSMYLCASSLPRTGGGSYNEQFFGPGTRLTVL.

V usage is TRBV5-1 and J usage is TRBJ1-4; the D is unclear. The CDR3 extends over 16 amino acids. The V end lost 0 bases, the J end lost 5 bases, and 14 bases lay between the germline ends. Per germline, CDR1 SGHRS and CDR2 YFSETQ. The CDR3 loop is CASSLEGHRGNEKLFF. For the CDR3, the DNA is TGCGCCAGCAGCTTGGAGGGCCACCGAGGGAATGAAAAACTGTTTTTT. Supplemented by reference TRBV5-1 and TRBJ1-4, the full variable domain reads KAGVTQTPRYLIKTRGQQVTLSCSPISGHRSVSWYQQTPGQGLQFLFEYFSETQRNKGNFPGRFSGRQFSNSRSEMNVSTLELGDSALYLCASSLEGHRGNEKLFFGSGTQLSVL.

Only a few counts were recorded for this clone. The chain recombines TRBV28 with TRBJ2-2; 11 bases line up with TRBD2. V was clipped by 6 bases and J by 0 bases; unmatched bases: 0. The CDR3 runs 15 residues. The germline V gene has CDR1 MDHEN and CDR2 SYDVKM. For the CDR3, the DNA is TGTGCCAGCAGACTAGCGGGGGCGAACACCGGGGAGCTGTTTTTT. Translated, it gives CASRLAGANTGELFF.

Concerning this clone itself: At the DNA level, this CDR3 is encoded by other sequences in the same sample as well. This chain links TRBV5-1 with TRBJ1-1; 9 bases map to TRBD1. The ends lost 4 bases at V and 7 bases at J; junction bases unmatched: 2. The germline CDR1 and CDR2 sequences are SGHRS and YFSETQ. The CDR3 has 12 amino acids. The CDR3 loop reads CASSPDRGEAFF. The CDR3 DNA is TGCGCCAGCAGCCCGGACAGGGGTGAAGCTTTCTTT.

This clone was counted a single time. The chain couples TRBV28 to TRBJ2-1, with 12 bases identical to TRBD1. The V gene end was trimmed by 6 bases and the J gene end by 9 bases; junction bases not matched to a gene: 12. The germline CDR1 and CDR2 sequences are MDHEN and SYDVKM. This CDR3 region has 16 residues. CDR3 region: CASSPSGTGGTSEQFF. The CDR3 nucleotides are TGTGCCAGCAGCCCGAGCGGGACAGGGGGCACCAGTGAGCAGTTCTTC.

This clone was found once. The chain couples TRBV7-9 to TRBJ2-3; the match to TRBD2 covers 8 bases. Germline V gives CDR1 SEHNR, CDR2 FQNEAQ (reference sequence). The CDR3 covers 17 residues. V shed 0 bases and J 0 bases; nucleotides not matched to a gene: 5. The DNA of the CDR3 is TGTGCCAGCAGCTTAGCCGGGACTAGTGTTAGCACAGATACGCAGTATTTT. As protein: CASSLAGTSVSTDTQYF. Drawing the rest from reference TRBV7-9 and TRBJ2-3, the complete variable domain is DTGVSQNPRHKITKRGQNVTFRCDPISEHNRLYWYRQTLGQGPEFLTYFQNEAQLEKSRLLSDRFSAERPKGSFSTLEIQRTEQGDSAMYLCASSLAGTSVSTDTQYFGPGTRLTVL.

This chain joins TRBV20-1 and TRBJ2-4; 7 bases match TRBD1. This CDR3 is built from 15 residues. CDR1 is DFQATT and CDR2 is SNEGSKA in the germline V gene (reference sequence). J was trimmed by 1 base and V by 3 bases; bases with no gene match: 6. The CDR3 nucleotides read TGCAGTGCTAGTAGAGGGGGCCGGGCCAAAAACATTCAGTACTTC. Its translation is CSASRGGRAKNIQYF.

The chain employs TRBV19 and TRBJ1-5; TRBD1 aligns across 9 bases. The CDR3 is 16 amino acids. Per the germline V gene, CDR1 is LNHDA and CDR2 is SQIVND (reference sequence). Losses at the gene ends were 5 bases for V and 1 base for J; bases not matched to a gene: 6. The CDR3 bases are TGTGCCAGTAGTGGTGGACAGGGGCTGAGCAATCAGCCCCAGCATTTT. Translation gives CASSGGQGLSNQPQHF.

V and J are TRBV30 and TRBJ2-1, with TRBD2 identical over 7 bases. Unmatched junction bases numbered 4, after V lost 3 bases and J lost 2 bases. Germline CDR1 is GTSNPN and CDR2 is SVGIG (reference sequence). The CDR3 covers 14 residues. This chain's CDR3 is CAWRERGPYNEQFF. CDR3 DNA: TGTGCCTGGAGGGAGCGGGGTCCCTACAATGAGCAGTTCTTC.

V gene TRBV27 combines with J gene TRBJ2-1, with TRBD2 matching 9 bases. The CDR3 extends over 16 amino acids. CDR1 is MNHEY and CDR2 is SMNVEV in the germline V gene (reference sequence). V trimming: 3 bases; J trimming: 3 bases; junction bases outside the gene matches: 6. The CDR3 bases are TGTGCCAGCAGTTTCATTAGCGGGGGCCGCTACAATGAGCAGTTCTTC. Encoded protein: CASSFISGGRYNEQFF.

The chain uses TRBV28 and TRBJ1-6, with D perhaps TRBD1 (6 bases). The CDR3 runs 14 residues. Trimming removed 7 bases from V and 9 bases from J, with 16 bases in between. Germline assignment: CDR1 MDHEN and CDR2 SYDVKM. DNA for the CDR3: TGTGCCAGCATTTTCGACAGGTTCAGTTCACCCCTCCACTTT. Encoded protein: CASIFDRFSSPLHF.

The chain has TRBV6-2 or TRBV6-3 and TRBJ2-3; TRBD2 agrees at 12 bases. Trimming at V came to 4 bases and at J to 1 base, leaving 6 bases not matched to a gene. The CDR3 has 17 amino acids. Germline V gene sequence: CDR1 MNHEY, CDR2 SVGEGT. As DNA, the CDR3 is TGTGCCAGCAGTTCCGGACTAGCGGGACCCCGCACAGATACGCAGTATTTT. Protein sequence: CASSSGLAGPRTDTQYF.